The clone carrying this T cell receptor beta chain has more than one count but fewer than ten. This record belongs to a study of HIV-infected children after antiretroviral therapy interruption. Treatment described: PENTA 11 planned treatment interruption arm or continuous ART arm. Sorting from thawed PBMCs isolated naive CD4+ CD45RA+ CD45RO- T cells. Unique molecular identifiers were included in an RNA-based 3' RACE TCR library. TCRdb used MiXCR to reprocess the 3' RACE reads, holding one entry per CDR3 protein. The repertoire includes 40,000 to 50,000 distinct CDR3 sequences, approximately 4.3% of them detected once, and 0.6% to 0.85% sits in the top ten. The CDR3 totals 14 residues. Trimming left V 2 bases short and J 8 bases short, with 13 bases between. The germline V gene has CDR1 SGHRS and CDR2 YFSETQ.

The clonotype was recovered from a pool of human donors with HIV. This material consisted of CD45RA+ CD4+ T cells from PBMCs, pooled from several time points, taken from a donor given antiretroviral therapy, either interrupted or continuous. Subset reported: naive CD4+ CD45RA+ CD45RO- T cells. This chain links TRBV5-1 with TRBJ1-4; TRBD1 is a possible D gene (6 bases). CDR3 residues: CASSLLQGGEKLFF. Here the CDR3 DNA reads TGCGCCAGCAGCTTATTACAGGGCGGAGAAAAACTGTTTTTT.